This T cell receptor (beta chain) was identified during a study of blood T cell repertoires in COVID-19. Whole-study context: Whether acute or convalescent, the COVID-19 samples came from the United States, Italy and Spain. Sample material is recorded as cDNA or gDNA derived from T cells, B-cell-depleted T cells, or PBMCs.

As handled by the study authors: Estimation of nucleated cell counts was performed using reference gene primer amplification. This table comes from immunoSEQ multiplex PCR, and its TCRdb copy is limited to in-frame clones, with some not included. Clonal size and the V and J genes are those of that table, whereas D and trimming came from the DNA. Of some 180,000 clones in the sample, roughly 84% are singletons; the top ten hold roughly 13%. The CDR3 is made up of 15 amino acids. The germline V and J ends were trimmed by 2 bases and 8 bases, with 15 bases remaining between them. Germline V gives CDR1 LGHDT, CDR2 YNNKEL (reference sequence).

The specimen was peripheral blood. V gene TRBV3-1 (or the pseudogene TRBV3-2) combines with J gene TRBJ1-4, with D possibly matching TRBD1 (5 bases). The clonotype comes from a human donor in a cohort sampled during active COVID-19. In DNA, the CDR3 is TGTGCCAGCAGCCAACATCATGCAGGGCGAGAAAAACTGTTTTTT. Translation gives CASSQHHAGREKLFF.